The next 16 T cell receptor beta chains were all read from a single sample in a study of beta chain features in type 1 diabetes. The study's findings and limits: Patients with Type 1 diabetes showed moderately but significantly shorter TCRB CDR3s in all four CD4+ subsets.

For these TCRs, the target antigens are not known. Every bit of the isolated RNA underwent reverse transcription, so sequencing read expressed TCRB transcripts. Profiling relied on immunoSEQ multiplex PCR, and the TCRdb table lists in-frame clones only, not all of them. The repertoire holds hundreds of thousands of clones, with roughly 12% as singletons. Material: naive CD4+ T cells from blood. Receptor source: a man aged 18 to 30 with type 1 diabetes.

Only a few counts were recorded for this clone. The CDR3 DNA follows: TGTGCCAGCTCGTCAGAGAACACTGAAGCTTTCTTT. Translation gives CASSSENTEAFF. The chain is built from TRBV18 and TRBJ1-1; D not certain. The CDR3 totals 12 residues. CDR1 and CDR2 from the germline V gene are KGHSH and LQKENI. V was pared by 6 bases and J by 1 base, with 6 bases between.

This clone was picked up a small number of times. This chain connects TRBV27 to TRBJ2-5; D uncertain. V was trimmed by 3 bases and J by 2 bases, leaving 7 bases between them. The CDR3 extends over 13 amino acids. Looked up from germline, CDR1 is MNHEY and CDR2 is SMNVEV (reference sequence). CDR3 DNA sequence: TGTGCCAGCAGTTTGGGGATGCAAGAGACCCAGTACTTC. Translating gives CASSLGMQETQYF.

The CDR3 reads CAWALAGGKGDTQYF. CDR3 DNA: TGTGCCTGGGCACTAGCGGGGGGGAAGGGCGATACGCAGTATTTT. The rearrangement joins TRBV30 to TRBJ2-3; the match to TRBD2 covers 13 bases. The V gene end was trimmed by 5 bases and the J gene end by 6 bases; junction bases not matched to a gene: 8. Germline V lookup: CDR1 GTSNPN, CDR2 SVGIG (reference sequence). The CDR3 is 15 amino acids.

This clone was seen a few times. The gene calls are TRBV10-3 and TRBJ1-2; the D is unclear. V lost 3 bases to trimming and J lost 0 bases, with 8 bases between them. The germline gives CDR1 ENHRY, CDR2 SYGVKD. The CDR3 consists of 14 residues. In DNA, the CDR3 is TGTGCCATCAGTGAAGGTCAAACTAACTATGGCTACACCTTC. Translation: CAISEGQTNYGYTF.

Comment on this clone: The junction and the germline gene differ at one end; a read error may be behind it. This chain uses TRBV10-3 with TRBJ1-1; no clear D. This CDR3 comprises 13 residues. Per germline, CDR1 ENHRY and CDR2 SYGVKD. The chain's CDR3 is CASSYRSSIEAFF. For the CDR3, the DNA is TGTGCCAGCAGTTACCGATCCAGTATTGAAGCTTTCTTT.

In this sample, this clone turned up a few times. The V and J genes are TRBV29-1 and TRBJ2-7; D unresolved. This CDR3 has 12 amino acids. Germline CDR1 and CDR2: SQVTM and ANQGSEA. Trimming pared 4 bases from V and 4 bases from J, leaving 11 bases between. Here the CDR3 reads CSVAPTGYEQYF. The CDR3 nucleotides read TGCAGCGTTGCCCCGACTGGGTACGAGCAGTACTTC.

This clone was detected only a few times. V gene TRBV20-1 combines with J gene TRBJ1-1; weak D call: TRBD1 (5 bases). CDR1 and CDR2 from the germline V gene are DFQATT and SNEGSKA (reference sequence). CDR3 length: 11 residues. The CDR3 loop is CSPWGGTEAFF. In DNA form, the CDR3 reads TGCAGCCCATGGGGGGGGACTGAAGCTTTCTTT.

This clone was counted a few times. The V gene is TRBV7-9, the J gene TRBJ2-7; D might be TRBD1 (5 bases). Trimming removed 8 bases from V and 4 bases from J, with 18 bases in between. CDR1 and CDR2 from the germline V gene are SEHNR and FQNEAQ (reference sequence). The CDR3 totals 14 residues. The CDR3 here is CASELGQGTYEQYF. The CDR3 DNA follows: TGTGCCAGCGAGCTTGGCCAGGGTACGTACGAGCAGTACTTC.

This clone was detected only a few times. The V and J genes are TRBV5-1 and TRBJ2-2, with D possibly TRBD1 on 7 matching bases. V was pared by 0 bases and J by 6 bases, with 12 bases between. Germline values: CDR1 SGHRS, CDR2 YFSETQ. The CDR3 has 15 amino acids. The CDR3 region has the DNA TGCGCCAGCAGCTTGGCCGACAGGGAGGCCGGGGAGCTGTTTTTT. Protein product: CASSLADREAGELFF.

This clone was found a few times. This sample also contains other DNA sequences that code for the same CDR3. CDR3 DNA: TGTGCCAGCTCACCCCCGGGGAGGGGGCATTACGAGCAGTACTTC. The encoded protein is CASSPPGRGHYEQYF. The chain links TRBV18 to TRBJ2-7, with D possibly called TRBD1 or TRBD2 (7 bases each). Trimming cost V 3 bases and J 4 bases, with 16 bases left between them. This CDR3 comprises 15 residues. Germline V gene data show CDR1 as KGHSH and CDR2 as LQKENI.

This clone came up a few times. The chain couples TRBV4-1 to TRBJ1-1; no clear D. V lost 0 bases and J 9 bases, leaving 5 bases between the germline ends. Germline V CDR1 and CDR2: MGHRA, YSYEKL. This CDR3 comprises 11 residues. CDR3 loop: CASSQDLKAFF. DNA for the CDR3: TGCGCCAGCAGCCAAGATCTTAAAGCTTTCTTT.

The rearrangement joins TRBV30 to TRBJ1-2; no clear D. The V and J ends lost 2 bases and 6 bases respectively, with 7 bases between them. This CDR3 is built from 11 residues. CDR1 and CDR2 (germline): GTSNPN, SVGIG (reference sequence). CDR3 loop: CAWSTPNGYTF. CDR3 nucleotides: TGTGCCTGGAGTACCCCGAATGGCTACACCTTC.

This clone has only a few counts. This rearrangement joins TRBV6-1 to TRBJ2-3; D remains unclear. Germline CDR1 reads MNHNS; CDR2 reads SASEGT. The CDR3 spans 16 residues. Trimming removed 0 bases at V and 0 bases at J, with 10 bases between. The CDR3 coding sequence is TGTGCCAGCAGTGAAGCGTTGGGCGAGAGCACAGATACGCAGTATTTT. Its protein is CASSEALGESTDTQYF.

The chain has TRBV19 and TRBJ1-2; the D is unclear. The CDR3 contains 13 residues. V was cut by 7 bases and J by 3 bases, with 12 bases left in between. Germline V gives CDR1 LNHDA, CDR2 SQIVND (reference sequence). The CDR3 protein is CASTNGVDYGYTF. CDR3 nucleotide sequence: TGTGCCAGTACCAATGGGGTGGACTATGGCTACACCTTC.

The chain couples TRBV19 to TRBJ2-7, with D perhaps matching TRBD2 (5 bases). CDR1 is LNHDA, CDR2 SQIVND, per germline (reference sequence). Trimming pared 6 bases from V and 2 bases from J, leaving 23 bases between. This CDR3 has 17 amino acids. The CDR3 DNA follows: TGTGCCAGTAGCCCCACCGGAGGAGGACTGCAAACCTACGAGCAGTACTTC. Amino acids: CASSPTGGGLQTYEQYF.

J is TRBJ1-5 and V is TRBV7-9, with TRBD1 matching 9 bases. CDR3 length: 16 residues. The trim removed 1 base at V and 10 bases at J, leaving 11 bases unmatched. In germline, CDR1 is SEHNR, CDR2 FQNEAQ (reference sequence). CDR3 in DNA: TGTGCCAGCAGCTTAGGAGGGGGACAGGGTGCAGGTCCCCAGCATTTT. Translated: CASSLGGGQGAGPQHF.